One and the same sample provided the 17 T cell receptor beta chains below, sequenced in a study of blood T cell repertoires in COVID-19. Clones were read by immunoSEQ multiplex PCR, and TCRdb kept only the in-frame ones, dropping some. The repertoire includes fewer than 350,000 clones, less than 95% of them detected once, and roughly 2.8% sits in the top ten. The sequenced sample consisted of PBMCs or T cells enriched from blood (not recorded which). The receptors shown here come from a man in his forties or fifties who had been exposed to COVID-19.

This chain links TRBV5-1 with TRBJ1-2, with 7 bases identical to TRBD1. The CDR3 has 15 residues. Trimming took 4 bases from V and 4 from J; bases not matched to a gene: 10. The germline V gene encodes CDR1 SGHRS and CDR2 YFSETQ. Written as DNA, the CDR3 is TGCGCCAGCAGCCCCGCCCAGGGGGGAACCTATGGCTACACCTTC. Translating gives CASSPAQGGTYGYTF.

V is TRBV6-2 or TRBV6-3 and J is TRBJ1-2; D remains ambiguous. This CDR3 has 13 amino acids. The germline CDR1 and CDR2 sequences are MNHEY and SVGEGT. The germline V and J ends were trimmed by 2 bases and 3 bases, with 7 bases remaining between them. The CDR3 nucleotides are TGTGCCAGCAGTTACCGGGGATACTATGGCTACACCTTC. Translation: CASSYRGYYGYTF.

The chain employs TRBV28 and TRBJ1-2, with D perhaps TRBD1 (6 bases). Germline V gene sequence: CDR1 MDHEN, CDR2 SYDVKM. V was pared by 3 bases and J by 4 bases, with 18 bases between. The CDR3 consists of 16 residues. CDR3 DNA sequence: TGTGCCAGCAGTTTTTCCATCCGACAGGTCGTCTATGGCTACACCTTC. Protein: CASSFSIRQVVYGYTF.

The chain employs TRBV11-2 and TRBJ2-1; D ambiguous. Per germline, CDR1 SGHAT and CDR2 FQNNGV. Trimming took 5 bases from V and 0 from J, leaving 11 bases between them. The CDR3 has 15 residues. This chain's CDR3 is CASSESVLSYNEQFF. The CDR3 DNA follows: TGTGCCAGCAGCGAGAGCGTACTCTCCTACAATGAGCAGTTCTTC.

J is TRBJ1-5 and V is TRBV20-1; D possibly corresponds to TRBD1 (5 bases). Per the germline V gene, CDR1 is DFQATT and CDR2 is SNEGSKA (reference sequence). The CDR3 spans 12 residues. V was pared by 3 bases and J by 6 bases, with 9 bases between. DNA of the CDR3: TGCAGTGCTAGTGGGAGGGGTCAGCCCCAGCATTTT. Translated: CSASGRGQPQHF.

CDR3 DNA sequence: TGTGCCAGCAGTTCCCCTAGCGGATTTCAAGAGACCCAGTACTTC. As protein: CASSSPSGFQETQYF. This chain uses TRBV6-6 with TRBJ2-5; 7 bases line up with TRBD2. CDR1 and CDR2 from the germline V gene are MNHNY and SVGAGI (reference sequence). V lost 4 bases and J lost 2; bases outside the gene matches: 7. There are 15 residues in the CDR3.

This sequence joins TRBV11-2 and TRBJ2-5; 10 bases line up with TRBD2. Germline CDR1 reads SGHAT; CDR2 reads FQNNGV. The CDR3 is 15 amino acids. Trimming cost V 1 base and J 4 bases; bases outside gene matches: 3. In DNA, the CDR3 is TGTGCCAGCAGCTTAGCTAGCGGGAGTCCAGAGACCCAGTACTTC. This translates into CASSLASGSPETQYF.

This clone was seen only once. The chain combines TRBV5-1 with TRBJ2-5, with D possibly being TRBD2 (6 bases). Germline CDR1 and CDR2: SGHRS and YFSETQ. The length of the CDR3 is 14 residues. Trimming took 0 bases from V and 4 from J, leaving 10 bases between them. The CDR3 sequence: CASSLVGGIETQYF. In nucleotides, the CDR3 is TGCGCCAGCAGCTTGGTTGGGGGGATAGAGACCCAGTACTTC.

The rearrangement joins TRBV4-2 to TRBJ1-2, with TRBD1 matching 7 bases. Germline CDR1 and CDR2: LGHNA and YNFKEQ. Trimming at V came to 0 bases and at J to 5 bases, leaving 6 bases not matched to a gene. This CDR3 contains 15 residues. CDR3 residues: CASSQDTSTGYGYTF. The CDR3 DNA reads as TGTGCCAGCAGCCAAGATACGTCGACAGGGTATGGCTACACCTTC.

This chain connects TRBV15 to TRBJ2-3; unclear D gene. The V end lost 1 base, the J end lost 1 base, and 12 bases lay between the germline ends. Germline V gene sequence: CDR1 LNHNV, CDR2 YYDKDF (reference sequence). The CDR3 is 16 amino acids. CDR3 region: CATSRGKARGTDTQYF. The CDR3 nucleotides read TGTGCCACCAGCAGAGGAAAGGCTAGAGGCACAGATACGCAGTATTTT.

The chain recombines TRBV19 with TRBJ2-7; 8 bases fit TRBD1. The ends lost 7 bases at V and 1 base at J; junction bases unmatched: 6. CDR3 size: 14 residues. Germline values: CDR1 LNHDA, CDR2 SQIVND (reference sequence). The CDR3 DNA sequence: TGTGCCAGTACACCAGGACAGGGATCCTACGAGCAGTACTTC. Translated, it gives CASTPGQGSYEQYF.

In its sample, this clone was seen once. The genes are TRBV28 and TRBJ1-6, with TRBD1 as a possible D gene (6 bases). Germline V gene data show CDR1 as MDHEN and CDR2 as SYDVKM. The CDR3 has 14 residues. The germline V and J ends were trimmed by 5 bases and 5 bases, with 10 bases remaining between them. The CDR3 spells CASSIGQHNSPLHF. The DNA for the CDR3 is TGTGCCAGCAGTATTGGACAGCATAATTCACCCCTCCACTTT.

The CDR3 DNA is TGTGCCAGCAGTAGTAACAGGGGGCGTAACACTGAAGCTTTCTTT. This encodes CASSSNRGRNTEAFF. The chain couples TRBV6-2 or TRBV6-3 to TRBJ1-1, with 9 positions matching TRBD1. V trimming: 5 bases; J trimming: 2 bases; junction bases outside the gene matches: 6. CDR3 length: 15 amino acids. CDR1 MNHEY and CDR2 SVGEGT come from the germline V gene.

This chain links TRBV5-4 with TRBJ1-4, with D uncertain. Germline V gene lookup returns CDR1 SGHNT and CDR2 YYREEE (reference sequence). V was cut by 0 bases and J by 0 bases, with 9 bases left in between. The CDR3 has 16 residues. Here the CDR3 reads CASSLAGVTTNEKLFF. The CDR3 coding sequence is TGTGCCAGCAGCTTGGCTGGAGTTACAACTAATGAAAAACTGTTTTTT.

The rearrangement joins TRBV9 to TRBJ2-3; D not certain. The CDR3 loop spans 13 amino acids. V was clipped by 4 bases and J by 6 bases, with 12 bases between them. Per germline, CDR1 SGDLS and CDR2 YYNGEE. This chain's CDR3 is CASSRRIYDTQYF. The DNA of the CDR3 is TGTGCCAGCAGCCGGCGGATATACGATACGCAGTATTTT.

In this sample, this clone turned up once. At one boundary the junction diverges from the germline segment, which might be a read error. Here the CDR3 reads CASSLSIAENTGELFF. The CDR3 coding sequence is TGTGCTAGCAGCTTAAGTATCGCGGAAAACACCGGGGAGCTGTTTTTT. The chain joins TRBV7-7 to TRBJ2-2, with D hard to call. From germline, CDR1 is SSHAT and CDR2 FNYEAQ (reference sequence). The CDR3 sequence is 16 residues long.

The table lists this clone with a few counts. Written as DNA, the CDR3 is TGTGCCCAAGCGGGAGGGATCTACGAGCAGTACTTC. It yields the protein CAQAGGIYEQYF. The gene calls are TRBV30 and TRBJ2-7, with TRBD2 matching 10 bases. Germline lookup yields CDR1 GTSNPN and CDR2 SVGIG (reference sequence). The CDR3 consists of 12 residues. J was trimmed by 3 bases and V by 8 bases; bases with no gene match: 4.